This TCR beta chain originates from a study of blood T cell repertoires in COVID-19. TCRdb keeps only in-frame clones here, not all; method: immunoSEQ multiplex PCR. This sample yields 180,000 or so clones, of which around 85% are seen a single time; approximately 9.9% belongs to the top ten. Germline V gives CDR1 SGHRS, CDR2 YFSETQ. Trimming took off 0 bases at V and 1 base at J, with 5 bases between the two ends. The CDR3 consists of 14 residues. The J gene is TRBJ1-3, the V gene TRBV5-1, with D uncertain. The source is a woman aged 55 to 70 with COVID-19, enrolled during active disease. Sequencing was performed on peripheral blood. The CDR3 DNA reads as TGCGCCAGCAGCTTGGACCTATCTGGAAACACCATATATTTT. Encoded protein: CASSLDLSGNTIYF. Full variable domain (remainder filled in from reference TRBV5-1 and TRBJ1-3): KAGVTQTPRYLIKTRGQQVTLSCSPISGHRSVSWYQQTPGQGLQFLFEYFSETQRNKGNFPGRFSGRQFSNSRSEMNVSTLELGDSALYLCASSLDLSGNTIYFGEGSWLTVV.